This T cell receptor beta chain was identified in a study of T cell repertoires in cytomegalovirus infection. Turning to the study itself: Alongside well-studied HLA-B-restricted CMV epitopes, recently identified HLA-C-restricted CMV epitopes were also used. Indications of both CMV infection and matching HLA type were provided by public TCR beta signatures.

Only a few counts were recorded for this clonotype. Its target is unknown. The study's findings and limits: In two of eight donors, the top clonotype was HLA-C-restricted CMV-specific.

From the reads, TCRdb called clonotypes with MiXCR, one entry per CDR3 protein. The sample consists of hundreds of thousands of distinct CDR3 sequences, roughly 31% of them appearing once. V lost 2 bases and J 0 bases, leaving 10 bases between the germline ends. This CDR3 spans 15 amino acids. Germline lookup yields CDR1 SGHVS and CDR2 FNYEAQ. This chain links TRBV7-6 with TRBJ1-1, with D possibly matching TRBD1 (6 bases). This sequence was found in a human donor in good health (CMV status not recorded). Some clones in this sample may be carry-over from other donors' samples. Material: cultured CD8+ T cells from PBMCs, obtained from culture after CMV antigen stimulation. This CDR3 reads CASSLRGQMNTEAFF. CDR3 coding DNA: TGTGCCAGCAGCTTACGTGGACAGATGAACACTGAAGCTTTCTTT.